This section outlines one TCR beta chain sequence together with its context. This entry is derived from a study of blood T cell repertoires in COVID-19. At the level of the study: Collection of acute and convalescent COVID-19 samples took place in the United States, Italy and Spain. T cells, B-cell-depleted T cells, or PBMCs supplied cDNA or gDNA.

This CDR3 contains 14 residues. The germline V and J ends were trimmed by 0 bases and 3 bases, with 7 bases remaining between them. CDR1 LGHNA and CDR2 YNFKEQ come from the germline V gene. Original methodology: Reference gene primer amplification gave estimated nucleated cell counts. Measured with immunoSEQ multiplex PCR; TCRdb has only the in-frame clones, and not every one. The V and J calls and clone size are taken from that table; D and trimming were inferred from the DNA. Of more than 60,000 clones in the sample, roughly 86% are singletons; the top ten hold about 6.8%. V is TRBV4-2 and J is TRBJ2-3; D ambiguous. The source is a man aged 60-69 years with acute or convalescent COVID-19. The sequencing input was peripheral blood. Here the CDR3 reads CASSQDGATDTQYF. The CDR3 nucleotides are TGTGCCAGCAGCCAAGACGGTGCGACAGATACGCAGTATTTT.